Listed here are 21 T cell receptor beta chains from one sample, sequenced in a study of blood T cell repertoires in COVID-19. Sequencing used immunoSEQ multiplex PCR; TCRdb keeps in-frame clones, though not all of them. The sample lists over 200,000 clones, 85% to 90% occurring once. The sequencing input was PBMCs or T cells enriched from blood (not recorded which). The receptors originated from a man in his late teens or twenties who had recovered from COVID-19.

The J gene is TRBJ2-2, the V gene TRBV5-4, with 12 bases lining up with TRBD2. Germline lookup yields CDR1 SGHNT and CDR2 YYREEE (reference sequence). This CDR3 is 18 amino acids long. Trimming at V came to 3 bases and at J to 2 bases, leaving 8 bases not matched to a gene. DNA for the CDR3: TGTGCCAGCAGCTCGGGACTAGCGGGCCCCCTCAACACCGGGGAGCTGTTTTTT. This codes for CASSSGLAGPLNTGELFF.

The V call is TRBV18, the J call TRBJ1-1; a possible D gene is TRBD1 (5 bases). The V end was cut by 1 base, the J end by 0 bases, with 9 bases between. The CDR3 spans 15 residues. Germline V gene sequence: CDR1 KGHSH, CDR2 LQKENI. This CDR3 is CASSPRGLLNTEAFF. The CDR3, as DNA: TGTGCCAGCTCACCACGGGGACTCCTGAACACTGAAGCTTTCTTT. The full variable domain, its missing parts supplied by reference TRBV18 and TRBJ1-1, is NAGVMQNPRHLVRRRGQEARLRCSPMKGHSHVYWYRQLPEEGLKFMVYLQKENIIDESGMPKERFSAEFPKEGPSILRIQQVVRGDSAAYFCASSPRGLLNTEAFFGQGTRLTVV.

The chain carries TRBV6-5 and TRBJ2-1, with D maybe TRBD1 (5 bases). V lost 11 bases and J 0 bases, leaving 14 bases between the germline ends. The CDR3 totals 14 residues. CDR1 and CDR2 from the germline V gene are MNHEY and SVGAGI. CDR3 DNA: TGTGCCGCCCCCAGGGTAGGCTCCTACAATGAGCAGTTCTTC. This encodes CAAPRVGSYNEQFF.

Only a few counts were recorded for this clone. In nucleotides, the CDR3 is TGTGCCAGCAGTTTACCCAGGGGGCAGTACGAGCAGTACTTC. This gives the protein CASSLPRGQYEQYF. The J gene is TRBJ2-7, the V gene TRBV28; 8 bases map to TRBD1. J gave up 4 bases and V 2 bases, and 4 bases lay outside the gene matches. This CDR3 contains 14 residues. Germline V gene data show CDR1 as MDHEN and CDR2 as SYDVKM.

The chain is built from TRBV24-1 and TRBJ1-5, with D unclear. The V gene's germline CDR1 is KGHDR and CDR2 SFDVKD. Trimming took off 4 bases at V and 6 bases at J, with 6 bases between the two ends. The CDR3 has 12 residues. The CDR3 protein is CATSDSGQPQHF. The CDR3 nucleotides read TGTGCCACCAGTGACTCGGGTCAGCCCCAGCATTTT.

The chain joins TRBV19 to TRBJ1-6; tentative D call: TRBD1 (6 bases). CDR1 is LNHDA, CDR2 SQIVND, per germline (reference sequence). The V gene lost 2 bases and the J gene lost 0 bases, with 11 bases spanning the gap. The CDR3 covers 17 residues. CDR3 in DNA: TGTGCCAGTAGTATAATGGGACAAAACTCCTATAATTCACCCCTCCACTTT. This translates into CASSIMGQNSYNSPLHF.

V and J are TRBV5-8 and TRBJ2-6; 12 bases align to TRBD1. V lost 1 base and J lost 0; bases outside the gene matches: 8. Germline CDR1 SGHTS, CDR2 YDEGEE. There are 20 residues in the CDR3. CDR3 residues: CASSLLSGTGGGSGANVLTF. For the CDR3, the DNA is TGTGCCAGCAGCTTGCTTTCCGGGACAGGGGGCGGCTCTGGGGCCAACGTCCTGACTTTC.

The chain employs TRBV3-1 (or the pseudogene TRBV3-2) and TRBJ2-1; TRBD2 agrees at 8 bases. The germline V gene has CDR1 LGHDT and CDR2 YNNKEL (reference sequence). The trim removed 2 bases at V and 5 bases at J, leaving 2 bases unmatched. The CDR3 runs to 14 residues. The chain's CDR3 is CASSQRLANNEQFF. Here the CDR3 DNA reads TGTGCCAGCAGCCAACGACTAGCGAACAATGAGCAGTTCTTC.

This clone occurred a few times. This sequence joins TRBV27 and TRBJ2-5, with TRBD2 matching 7 bases. In germline, CDR1 is MNHEY, CDR2 SMNVEV (reference sequence). The CDR3 consists of 15 residues. V was clipped by 6 bases and J by 2 bases; unmatched bases: 9. CDR3 nucleotide sequence: TGTGCCAGCAGCTCCCTATCGGGGGGACAAGAGACCCAGTACTTC. Amino acids: CASSSLSGGQETQYF.

The chain joins TRBV5-1 to TRBJ1-6; D remains ambiguous. The CDR3 has 12 residues. The V and J ends lost 5 bases and 6 bases respectively, with 6 bases between them. Germline V lookup: CDR1 SGHRS, CDR2 YFSETQ. The CDR3 DNA reads as TGCGCCAGCAGACAGAGTAATTCACCCCTCCACTTT. Its protein product is CASRQSNSPLHF. Complete variable domain (other parts from reference TRBV5-1 and TRBJ1-6): KAGVTQTPRYLIKTRGQQVTLSCSPISGHRSVSWYQQTPGQGLQFLFEYFSETQRNKGNFPGRFSGRQFSNSRSEMNVSTLELGDSALYLCASRQSNSPLHFGNGTRLTVT.

This clone was recorded only once. The chain has TRBV6-5 and TRBJ1-1, with a possible D match to TRBD1 (6 bases). This CDR3 is built from 14 residues. Deletions cut 4 bases from V and 5 bases from J, with 14 bases between. The V gene's germline CDR1 is MNHEY and CDR2 SVGAGI. DNA of the CDR3: TGTGCCAGCAGTTCGGGGGGGGCCGAGACTGAAGCTTTCTTT. This codes for CASSSGGAETEAFF.

This clone was seen only a few times. V is TRBV7-2 and J is TRBJ1-5, with 8 nucleotides matching TRBD1. The germline CDR1 and CDR2 sequences are SGHTA and FQGNSA. Germline trimming cut 5 bases from V and 5 bases from J; bases unmatched to any gene: 5. The CDR3 has 14 amino acids. Written as DNA, the CDR3 is TGTGCCAGCAGCCCTGGGACAGGTGATCAGCCCCAGCATTTT. It encodes CASSPGTGDQPQHF.

The V gene is TRBV5-6, the J gene TRBJ1-6, with D uncertain. This CDR3 contains 15 residues. V dropped 4 bases and J dropped 6 bases, with 14 bases sitting between them. Germline V gene sequence: CDR1 SGHDT, CDR2 YYEEEE. The DNA of the CDR3 is TGTGCCAGCAGCCAGACAATGGCGGGTAATTCACCCCTCCACTTT. It encodes CASSQTMAGNSPLHF. Using reference TRBV5-6 and TRBJ1-6 for the parts outside the CDR3, the full variable domain is DAGVTQSPTHLIKTRGQQVTLRCSPKSGHDTVSWYQQALGQGPQFIFQYYEEEERQRGNFPDRFSGHQFPNYSSELNVNALLLGDSALYLCASSQTMAGNSPLHFGNGTRLTVT.

The J gene is TRBJ1-3, the V gene TRBV27; no clear D. The CDR3 totals 15 residues. The germline V gene has CDR1 MNHEY and CDR2 SMNVEV (reference sequence). Trimming stripped 5 bases from V and 0 bases from J, with 11 bases between. The CDR3, as DNA: TGTGCCAGCAGTCCCAGTGGGCCCTCTGGAAACACCATATATTTT. Its translation: CASSPSGPSGNTIYF.

This clone was observed a few times. V is TRBV6-6 and J is TRBJ1-6, with 9 bases matching TRBD1. V trimming: 5 bases; J trimming: 9 bases; junction bases outside the gene matches: 5. This CDR3 contains 14 residues. Germline CDR1 and CDR2: MNHNY and SVGAGI (reference sequence). The CDR3: CASSLQGASSPLHF. CDR3 nucleotide sequence: TGTGCCAGCAGTCTACAGGGGGCGAGTTCACCCCTCCACTTT.

In nucleotides, the CDR3 is TGTGCCAGCAGCCAAGATTTGACACGTCAAGAGACCCAGTACTTC. Its protein product is CASSQDLTRQETQYF. This chain joins TRBV3-1 (or the pseudogene TRBV3-2) and TRBJ2-5; unclear D gene. The CDR3 is 15 amino acids. V was clipped by 0 bases and J by 2 bases, with 10 bases between them. Germline CDR1 is LGHDT and CDR2 is YNNKEL (reference sequence).

This rearrangement joins TRBV2 to TRBJ1-1, with D hard to call. The V and J ends lost 8 bases and 1 base respectively, with 14 bases between them. CDR1 SNHLY and CDR2 FYNNEI come from the germline V gene. This CDR3 contains 14 residues. CDR3 sequence: CASRWAQTNTEAFF. The DNA for the CDR3 is TGTGCCAGCCGCTGGGCACAGACGAACACTGAAGCTTTCTTT. Full variable domain (rest looked up from reference TRBV2 and TRBJ1-1): EPEVTQTPSHQVTQMGQEVILRCVPISNHLYFYWYRQILGQKVEFLVSFYNNEISEKSEIFDDQFSVERPDGSNFTLKIRSTKLEDSAMYFCASRWAQTNTEAFFGQGTRLTVV.

This clone was seen more than once but under ten times. The CDR3 is CASTEGGPDYNEQFF. In DNA, the CDR3 is TGCGCCAGCACAGAGGGGGGGCCAGACTACAATGAGCAGTTCTTC. The rearrangement uses TRBV5-1 and TRBJ2-1; tentative D call: TRBD2 (7 bases). CDR1 and CDR2 (germline): SGHRS, YFSETQ. There are 15 residues in the CDR3. V lost 6 bases and J lost 3, with 16 bases in between.

The rearrangement joins TRBV9 to TRBJ2-5; TRBD2 agrees at 13 bases. The germline V gene has CDR1 SGDLS and CDR2 YYNGEE. V trimming: 4 bases; J trimming: 4 bases; junction bases outside the gene matches: 10. The CDR3 runs to 17 residues. CDR3 nucleotides: TGTGCCAGCAGCCTCACTAGCGGGAGGGCCCCCGGAGAGACCCAGTACTTC. It is translated as CASSLTSGRAPGETQYF.

The count of this clone is one. The V and J genes are TRBV3-1 (or the pseudogene TRBV3-2) and TRBJ2-7; 7 bases fit TRBD2. V was clipped by 0 bases and J by 3 bases; unmatched bases: 5. The CDR3 is made up of 15 amino acids. Germline CDR1 and CDR2: LGHDT and YNNKEL (reference sequence). For the CDR3, the DNA is TGTGCCAGCAGCCAAGATAGCGGGTTTGACTACGAGCAGTACTTC. Protein product: CASSQDSGFDYEQYF.

This chain connects TRBV28 to TRBJ2-3, with D tentatively TRBD2 (5 bases). The V end was cut by 6 bases, the J end by 1 base, with 17 bases between. The CDR3 has 16 amino acids. In germline, CDR1 is MDHEN, CDR2 SYDVKM. The CDR3 reads CASSDERRWGTDTQYF. As DNA, the CDR3 is TGTGCCAGCAGCGATGAGCGGAGGTGGGGCACAGATACGCAGTATTTT. Variable domain in full (rest from reference TRBV28 and TRBJ2-3): DVKVTQSSRYLVKRTGEKVFLECVQDMDHENMFWYRQDPGLGLRLIYFSYDVKMKEKGDIPEGYSVSREKKERFSLILESASTNQTSMYLCASSDERRWGTDTQYFGPGTRLTVL.